The source of this T cell receptor beta chain is a study of blood T cell repertoires in COVID-19. Study-level information: COVID-19 samples from acute and convalescent phases originated in the United States, Italy and Spain. PBMCs, B-cell-depleted T cells, or T cells were the source of the cDNA or gDNA that made up the material.

The study assigned cohorts using participant-reported clinical history. The repertoire was sequenced with immunoSEQ multiplex PCR; TCRdb's copy has only in-frame clones and lacks some. The sample consists of more than 150,000 clones, less than 90% of them appearing once. There are 15 residues in the CDR3. The germline V gene encodes CDR1 SGHAT and CDR2 FQDESV (reference sequence). V was pared by 8 bases and J by 6 bases, with 20 bases between. The chain employs TRBV11-1 and TRBJ2-1, with D tentatively TRBD1 (6 bases). This TCR was sampled from a woman in her forties or fifties who had recovered from COVID-19. The sample comprised PBMCs or T cells enriched from blood (not recorded which). CDR3 nucleotide sequence: TGTGCCAGCGATAACAGGCTACTAGGGGGCAATGAGCAGTTCTTC. The encoded protein is CASDNRLLGGNEQFF.